These 9 T cell receptor beta chains originate from one sample sequenced in a study of CD8 T cells in Susac syndrome. With random hexamers, reverse transcription was performed on about 0.5 to 1 ug of RNA. TCRdb fed the immunoSEQ multiplex PCR reads into MiXCR, producing one record per CDR3 protein. The sample contains some 130,000 distinct CDR3 sequences, around 95% of which appear only once. Sample: CD8+ T cells from PBMCs. Receptor source: a human donor with Susac syndrome.

The rearrangement uses TRBV7-3 and TRBJ2-1; D ambiguous. In germline, CDR1 is SGHTA, CDR2 FQGTGA. This CDR3 spans 14 amino acids. Trimming pared 4 bases from V and 1 base from J, leaving 8 bases between. CDR3 in DNA: TGTGCCAGCAGCTCAGAGGAGTCCTACAATGAGCAGTTCTTC. This encodes CASSSEESYNEQFF. Based on the CDR3 plus reference TRBV7-3 and TRBJ2-1, the full variable domain is GAGVSQTPSNKVTEKGKYVELRCDPISGHTALYWYRQSLGQGPEFLIYFQGTGAADDSGLPNDRFFAVRPEGSVSTLKIQRTERGDSAVYLCASSSEESYNEQFFGPGTRLTVL.

The rearrangement links TRBV7-8 to TRBJ2-1, with D maybe TRBD2 (5 bases). Per germline, CDR1 SGHVS and CDR2 FQNEAQ. V was pared by 6 bases and J by 7 bases, with 16 bases between. This CDR3 is 14 amino acids long. The CDR3, as DNA: TGTGCCAGCAGATCCAAGGGAGAACAGAATGAGCAGTTCTTC. This gives the protein CASRSKGEQNEQFF.

The chain joins TRBV2 to TRBJ2-1; 10 positions match TRBD2. CDR1 and CDR2 from the germline V gene are SNHLY and FYNNEI. This CDR3 is 15 amino acids long. Unmatched junction bases numbered 13, after V lost 9 bases and J lost 8 bases. The CDR3: CARDLTAGGPHEQFF. DNA for the CDR3: TGTGCCAGAGATCTAACAGCGGGAGGGCCTCATGAGCAGTTCTTC.

V is TRBV4-1 and J is TRBJ1-5, with D unclear. The V end was cut by 1 base, the J end by 1 base, with 5 bases between. The germline CDR1 and CDR2 sequences are MGHRA and YSYEKL. The CDR3 covers 14 residues. CDR3 DNA: TGCGCCAGCAGCCAAGCAACAAGCAATCAGCCCCAGCATTTT. This translates into CASSQATSNQPQHF.

The count of this clonotype is one. This chain connects TRBV4-1 to TRBJ2-7; TRBD2 matches 12 bases. CDR1 is MGHRA, CDR2 YSYEKL, per germline. V lost 2 bases and J lost 5; bases outside the gene matches: 1. The CDR3 sequence is 14 residues long. CDR3 protein: CASSQLAGGNEQYF. The DNA of the CDR3 is TGCGCCAGCAGCCAACTAGCGGGAGGGAACGAGCAGTACTTC.

The J gene is TRBJ2-7, the V gene TRBV9; 7 nucleotides agree with TRBD2. The CDR3 sequence is 15 residues long. CDR1 is SGDLS, CDR2 YYNGEE, per germline. Trimming removed 0 bases from V and 5 bases from J; junction bases left unmatched: 8. Here the CDR3 DNA reads TGTGCCAGCAGCGTAGCCGGCGGGAGTGGGGACGAGCAGTACTTC. As protein: CASSVAGGSGDEQYF.

This chain links TRBV3-1 with TRBJ2-3, with 8 bases that match TRBD2. This CDR3 region has 19 residues. Trimming cost V 0 bases and J 2 bases; bases outside gene matches: 13. Germline lookup yields CDR1 LGHDT and CDR2 YNNKEL (reference sequence). DNA for the CDR3: TGTGCCAGCAGCCAAGATCGGGGATCGGCGGGAGGCCACACAGATACGCAGTATTTT. This sequence encodes CASSQDRGSAGGHTDTQYF.

The rearrangement uses TRBV3-1 and TRBJ1-3, with D unclear. V was clipped by 0 bases and J by 1 base, with 10 bases between them. CDR3 size: 16 residues. The V gene's germline CDR1 is LGHDT and CDR2 YNNKEL (reference sequence). The CDR3 region has the DNA TGTGCCAGCAGCCAAGAGGGTGTCCATTCTGGAAACACCATATATTTT. Translated, it gives CASSQEGVHSGNTIYF.

This chain uses TRBV13 with TRBJ2-5; TRBD2 aligns across 11 bases. The J segment lost 4 bases and the V segment lost 7 bases, leaving 17 bases of the junction unmatched. This CDR3 is built from 18 residues. Germline V gene lookup returns CDR1 PRHDT and CDR2 FYEKMQ (reference sequence). The CDR3 region is CASTGVAGGPGGGETQYF. The CDR3 DNA is TGTGCCAGCACCGGGGTAGCGGGAGGGCCGGGAGGAGGAGAGACCCAGTACTTC.